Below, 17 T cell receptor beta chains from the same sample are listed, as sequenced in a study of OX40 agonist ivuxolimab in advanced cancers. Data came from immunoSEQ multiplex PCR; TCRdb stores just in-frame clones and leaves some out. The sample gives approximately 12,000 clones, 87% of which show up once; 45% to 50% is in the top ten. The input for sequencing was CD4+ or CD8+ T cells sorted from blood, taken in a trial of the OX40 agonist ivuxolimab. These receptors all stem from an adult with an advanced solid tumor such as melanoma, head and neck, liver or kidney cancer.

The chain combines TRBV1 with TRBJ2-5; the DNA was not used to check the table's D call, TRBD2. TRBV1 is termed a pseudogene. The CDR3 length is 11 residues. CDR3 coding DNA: TGCACCAGCAGCCAAGGACGGGGCCAGTACTTC. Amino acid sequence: CTSSQGRGQYF.

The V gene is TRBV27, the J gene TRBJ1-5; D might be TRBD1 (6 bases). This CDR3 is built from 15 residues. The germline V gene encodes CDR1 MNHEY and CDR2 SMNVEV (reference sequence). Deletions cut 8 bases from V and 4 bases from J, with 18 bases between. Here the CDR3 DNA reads TGTGCCAGCCGGACAATGTGGGGGGCGAATCAGCCCCAGCATTTT. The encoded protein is CASRTMWGANQPQHF.

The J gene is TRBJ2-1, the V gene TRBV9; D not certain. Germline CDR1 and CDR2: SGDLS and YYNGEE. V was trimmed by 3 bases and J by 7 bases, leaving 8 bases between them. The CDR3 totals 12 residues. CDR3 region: CASSERDNEQFF. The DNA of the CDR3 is TGTGCCAGCAGCGAACGAGATAATGAGCAGTTCTTC.

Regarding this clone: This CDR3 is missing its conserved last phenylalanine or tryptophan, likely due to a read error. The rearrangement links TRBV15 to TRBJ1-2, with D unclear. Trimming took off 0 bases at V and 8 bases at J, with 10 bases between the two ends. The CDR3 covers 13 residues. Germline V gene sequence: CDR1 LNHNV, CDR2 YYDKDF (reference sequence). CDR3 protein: CATSRDVGRGYTL. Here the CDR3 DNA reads TGTGCCACCAGCAGAGATGTGGGCAGAGGCTACACCCTC.

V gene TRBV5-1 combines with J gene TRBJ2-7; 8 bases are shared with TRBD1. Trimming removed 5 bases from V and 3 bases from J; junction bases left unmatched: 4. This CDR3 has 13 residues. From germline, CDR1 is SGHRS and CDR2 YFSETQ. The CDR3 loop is CASRWDRIYEQYF. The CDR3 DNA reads TGCGCCAGCAGATGGGACAGGATCTACGAGCAGTACTTC.

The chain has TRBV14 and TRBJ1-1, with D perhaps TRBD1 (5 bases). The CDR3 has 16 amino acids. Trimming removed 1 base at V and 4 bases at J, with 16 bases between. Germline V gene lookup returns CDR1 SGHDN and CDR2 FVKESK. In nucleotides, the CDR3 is TGTGCCAGCAGCCAAGGGGGGAGTTTGTTGGCCACTGAAGCTTTCTTT. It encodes CASSQGGSLLATEAFF.

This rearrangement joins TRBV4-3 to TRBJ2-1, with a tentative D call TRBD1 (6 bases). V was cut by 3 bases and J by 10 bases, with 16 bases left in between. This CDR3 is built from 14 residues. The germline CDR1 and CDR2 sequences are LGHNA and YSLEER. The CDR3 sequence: CASSQEVGAKEQFF. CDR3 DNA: TGCGCCAGCAGCCAGGAGGTGGGGGCTAAGGAGCAGTTCTTC.

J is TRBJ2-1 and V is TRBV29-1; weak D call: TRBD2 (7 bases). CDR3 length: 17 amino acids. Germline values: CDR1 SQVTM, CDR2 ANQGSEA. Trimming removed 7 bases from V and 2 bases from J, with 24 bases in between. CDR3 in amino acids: CSAYPQRGGTTYNEQFF. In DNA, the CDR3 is TGCAGCGCCTATCCTCAGAGGGGGGGGACAACCTACAATGAGCAGTTCTTC.

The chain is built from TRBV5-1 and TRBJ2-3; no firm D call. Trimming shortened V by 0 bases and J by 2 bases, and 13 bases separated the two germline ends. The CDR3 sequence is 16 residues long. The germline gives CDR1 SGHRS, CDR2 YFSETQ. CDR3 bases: TGCGCCAGCAGCTTGGCGGTATCCCAAAACACAGATACGCAGTATTTT. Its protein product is CASSLAVSQNTDTQYF. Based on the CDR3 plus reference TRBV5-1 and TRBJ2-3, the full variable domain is KAGVTQTPRYLIKTRGQQVTLSCSPISGHRSVSWYQQTPGQGLQFLFEYFSETQRNKGNFPGRFSGRQFSNSRSEMNVSTLELGDSALYLCASSLAVSQNTDTQYFGPGTRLTVL.

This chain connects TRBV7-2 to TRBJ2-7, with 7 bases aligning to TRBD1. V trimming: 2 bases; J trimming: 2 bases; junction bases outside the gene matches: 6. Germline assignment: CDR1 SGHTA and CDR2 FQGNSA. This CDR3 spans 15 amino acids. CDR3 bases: TGTGCCAGCAGCTTAAGGACAGGTGGGGCCTACGAGCAGTACTTC. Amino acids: CASSLRTGGAYEQYF.

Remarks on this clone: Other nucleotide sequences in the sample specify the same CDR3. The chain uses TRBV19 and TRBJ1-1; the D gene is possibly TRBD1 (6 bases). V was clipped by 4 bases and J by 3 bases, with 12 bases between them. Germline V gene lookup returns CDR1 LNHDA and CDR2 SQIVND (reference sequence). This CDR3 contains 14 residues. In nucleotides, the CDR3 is TGTGCCAGTAGTACGGACAGTGGGTACACTGAAGCTTTCTTT. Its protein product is CASSTDSGYTEAFF.

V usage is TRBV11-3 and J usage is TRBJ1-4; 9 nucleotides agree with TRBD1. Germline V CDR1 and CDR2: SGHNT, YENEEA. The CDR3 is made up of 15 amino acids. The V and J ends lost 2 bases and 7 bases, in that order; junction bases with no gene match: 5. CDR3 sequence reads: CASSLTGGLGEKLFF. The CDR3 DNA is TGTGCCAGCAGCTTAACAGGGGGCTTGGGTGAAAAACTGTTTTTT.

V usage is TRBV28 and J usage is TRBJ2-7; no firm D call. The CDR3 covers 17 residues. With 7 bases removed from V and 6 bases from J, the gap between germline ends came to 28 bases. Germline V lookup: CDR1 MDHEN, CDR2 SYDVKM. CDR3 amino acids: CASTFMGFVGSLGEQYF. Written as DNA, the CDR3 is TGTGCCAGCACCTTCATGGGATTTGTTGGTAGCCTGGGCGAGCAGTACTTC.

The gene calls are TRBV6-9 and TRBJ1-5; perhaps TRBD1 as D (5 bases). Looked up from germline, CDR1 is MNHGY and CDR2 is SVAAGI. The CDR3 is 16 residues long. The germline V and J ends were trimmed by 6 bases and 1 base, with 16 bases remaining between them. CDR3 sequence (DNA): TGTGCCAGCAGACCGGGCGGGGGGGTCAGCAATCAGCCCCAGCATTTT. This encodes CASRPGGGVSNQPQHF.

DNA of the CDR3: TGTGCCAGCAGCAAGACGATGGTTGAGCAGTTCTTC. Translated, it gives CASSKTMVEQFF. This chain connects TRBV14 to TRBJ2-1, with D unclear. Germline lookup yields CDR1 SGHDN and CDR2 FVKESK. V was trimmed by 5 bases and J by 9 bases, leaving 11 bases between them. This CDR3 is built from 12 residues.

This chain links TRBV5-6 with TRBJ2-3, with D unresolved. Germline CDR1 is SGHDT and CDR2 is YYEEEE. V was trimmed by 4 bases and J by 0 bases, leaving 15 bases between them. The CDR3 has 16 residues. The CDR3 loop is CASSPSVGSSTDTQYF. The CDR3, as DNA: TGTGCCAGCAGCCCGTCGGTGGGCTCTAGCACAGATACGCAGTATTTT.

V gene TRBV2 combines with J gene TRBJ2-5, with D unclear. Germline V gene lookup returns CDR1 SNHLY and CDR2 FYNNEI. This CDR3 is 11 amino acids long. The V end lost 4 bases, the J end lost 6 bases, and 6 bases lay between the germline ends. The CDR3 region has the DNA TGTGCCAGCAGTGTACTCCAGACCCAGTACTTC. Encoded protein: CASSVLQTQYF.